The 10 T cell receptor beta chains below all came from one sample that was sequenced in a study of pediatric ulcerative colitis. Rectal tissue came from one to two pinch biopsies taken at colonoscopy. TCRdb's copy holds only in-frame clones and misses some; the assay was immunoSEQ multiplex PCR. The repertoire has some 50,000 clones, roughly 79% of them found once; the top ten carry 3% to 4.5%. Source material: gut tissue. These receptors all stem from a girl between 10 and 17 years old with moderate ulcerative colitis.

Here the CDR3 reads CASSGARSSYEQYF. The CDR3 coding sequence is TGTGCCAGCAGTGGGGCAAGGAGCTCCTACGAGCAGTACTTC. The gene calls are TRBV25-1 and TRBJ2-7, with D hard to call. V lost 4 bases, J lost 0 bases, and 10 bases lay in between. The CDR3 has 14 amino acids. Germline assignment: CDR1 MGHDK and CDR2 SYGVNS.

The chain combines TRBV7-9 with TRBJ2-7; TRBD1 might be the D (6 bases). Germline V CDR1 and CDR2: SEHNR, FQNEAQ (reference sequence). The CDR3 is 15 residues long. Trimming left V 4 bases short and J 4 bases short, with 17 bases between. Here the CDR3 DNA reads TGTGCCAGCAGCTCCTTCAGGGGAGAGGTGTACGAGCAGTACTTC. The encoded protein is CASSSFRGEVYEQYF.

This clone was counted a single time. The CDR3 protein is CASSRDSYNEQFF. The DNA of the CDR3 is TGCGCCAGCAGCCGGGACAGCTACAATGAGCAGTTCTTC. J is TRBJ2-1 and V is TRBV10-1; TRBD1 agrees at 7 bases. CDR3 length: 13 amino acids. V trimming: 6 bases; J trimming: 3 bases; junction bases outside the gene matches: 2. Per germline, CDR1 WNHNN and CDR2 SYGVQD (reference sequence).

The chain combines TRBV5-1 with TRBJ2-5, with unresolved D. This CDR3 has 13 residues. Trimming took off 0 bases at V and 0 bases at J, with 3 bases between the two ends. Germline values: CDR1 SGHRS, CDR2 YFSETQ. CDR3 loop: CASSLAYQETQYF. CDR3 nucleotide sequence: TGCGCCAGCAGCTTGGCCTACCAAGAGACCCAGTACTTC.

This clone turned up a few times. The rearrangement joins TRBV7-3 to TRBJ1-1, with D perhaps TRBD1 (5 bases). The ends were cut back, 6 bases at V and 2 bases at J, with 10 bases in the middle. Per germline, CDR1 SGHTA and CDR2 FQGTGA. The CDR3 is 13 residues long. As DNA, the CDR3 is TGTGCCAGCAGTTGGGACGGTAACACTGAAGCTTTCTTT. The encoded protein is CASSWDGNTEAFF.

This chain uses TRBV7-8 with TRBJ1-5; no clear D gene. V was trimmed by 1 base and J by 9 bases, leaving 22 bases between them. The germline V gene encodes CDR1 SGHVS and CDR2 FQNEAQ. The CDR3 runs 17 residues. The CDR3 DNA follows: TGTGCCAGCAGCTTAGATTTTGGTTATGGCCTCGGCGCGCCCCAGCATTTT. It encodes CASSLDFGYGLGAPQHF.

The gene calls are TRBV27 and TRBJ2-3; TRBD1 might be the D (5 bases). This CDR3 has 14 residues. V shed 3 bases and J shed 3 bases, with 10 bases lying between them. Per germline, CDR1 MNHEY and CDR2 SMNVEV (reference sequence). The CDR3, as DNA: TGTGCCAGCAGTTTCAGCCAGGGAACAGATACGCAGTATTTT. Its protein product is CASSFSQGTDTQYF.

As for this clone: At one of its ends the junction is not consistent with the germline gene, which may arise from a read error. The chain joins TRBV29-1 to TRBJ1-1; D ambiguous. This CDR3 is built from 11 residues. Germline lookup yields CDR1 SQVTM and CDR2 ANQGSEA. The CDR3 region has the DNA TGCAACGTTAATGAGAACACTGAAGCTTTCTTT. Its protein is CNVNENTEAFF.

The chain couples TRBV10-3 to TRBJ1-2; TRBD1 aligns across 12 bases. Trimming took 2 bases from V and 7 from J; bases not matched to a gene: 5. Germline V CDR1 and CDR2: ENHRY, SYGVKD. This CDR3 region has 15 residues. CDR3 amino acids: CAISEPGQGASGYTF. CDR3 nucleotides: TGTGCCATCAGTGAGCCGGGACAGGGGGCTTCTGGCTACACCTTC.

The chain has TRBV30 and TRBJ1-3, with 7 bases aligning to TRBD1. The CDR3 runs to 12 residues. V lost 8 bases to trimming and J lost 3 bases; unmatched junction nucleotides: 4. Germline V gene sequence: CDR1 GTSNPN, CDR2 SVGIG (reference sequence). This CDR3 is CAQGGLGNTIYF. CDR3 nucleotide sequence: TGTGCCCAGGGGGGGCTTGGAAACACCATATATTTT. Drawing the rest from reference TRBV30 and TRBJ1-3, the complete variable domain is SQTIHQWPATLVQPVGSPLSLECTVEGTSNPNLYWYRQAAGRGLQLLFYSVGIGQISSEVPQNLSASRPQDRQFILSSKKLLLSDSGFYLCAQGGLGNTIYFGEGSWLTVV.